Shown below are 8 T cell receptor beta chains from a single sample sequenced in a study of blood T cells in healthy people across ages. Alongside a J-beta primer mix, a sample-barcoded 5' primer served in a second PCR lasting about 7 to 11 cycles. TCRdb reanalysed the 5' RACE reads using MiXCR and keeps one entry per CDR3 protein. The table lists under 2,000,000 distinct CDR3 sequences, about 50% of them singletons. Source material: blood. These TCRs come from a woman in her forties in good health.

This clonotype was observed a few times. The CDR3 is CASSGGGDRGYNEQFF. CDR3 DNA sequence: TGTGCCAGCAGCGGAGGCGGGGACAGGGGATACAATGAGCAGTTCTTC. J is TRBJ2-1 and V is TRBV7-9; 10 bases align to TRBD1. Germline assignment: CDR1 SEHNR and CDR2 FQNEAQ (reference sequence). The CDR3 has 16 residues. V shed 5 bases, J shed 4 bases, and the junction held 8 bases outside the gene matches.

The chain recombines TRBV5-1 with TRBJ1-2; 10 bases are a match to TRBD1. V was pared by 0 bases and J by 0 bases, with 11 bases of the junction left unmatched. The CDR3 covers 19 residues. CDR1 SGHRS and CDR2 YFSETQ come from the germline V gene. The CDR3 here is CASSLAGMGTGATNYGYTF. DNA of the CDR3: TGCGCCAGCAGCTTGGCTGGGATGGGGACAGGGGCAACTAACTATGGCTACACCTTC.

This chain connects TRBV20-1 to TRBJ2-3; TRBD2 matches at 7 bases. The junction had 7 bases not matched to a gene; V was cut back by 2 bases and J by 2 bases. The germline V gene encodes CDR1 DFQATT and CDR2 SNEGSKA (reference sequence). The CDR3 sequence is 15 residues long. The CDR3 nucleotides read TGCAGTGCTAGATCTACTAGCGAGATCACAGATACGCAGTATTTT. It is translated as CSARSTSEITDTQYF.

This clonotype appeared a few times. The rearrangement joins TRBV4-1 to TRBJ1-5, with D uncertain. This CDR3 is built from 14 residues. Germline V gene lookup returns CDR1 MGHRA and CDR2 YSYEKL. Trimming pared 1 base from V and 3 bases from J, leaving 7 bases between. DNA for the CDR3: TGCGCCAGCAGCCAAGTCAATAACAATCAGCCCCAGCATTTT. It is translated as CASSQVNNNQPQHF.

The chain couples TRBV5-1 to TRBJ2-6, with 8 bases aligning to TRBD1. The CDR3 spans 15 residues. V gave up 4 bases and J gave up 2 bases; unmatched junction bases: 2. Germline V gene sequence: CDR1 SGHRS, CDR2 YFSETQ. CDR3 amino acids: CASSRGQAGANVLTF. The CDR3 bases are TGCGCCAGCAGCCGGGGACAGGCTGGGGCCAACGTCCTGACTTTC.

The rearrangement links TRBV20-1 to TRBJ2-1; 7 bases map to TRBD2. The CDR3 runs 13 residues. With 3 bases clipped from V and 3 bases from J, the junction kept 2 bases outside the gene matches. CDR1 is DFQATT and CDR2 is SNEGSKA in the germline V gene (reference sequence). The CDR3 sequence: CSASGGIYNEQFF. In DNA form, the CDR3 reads TGCAGTGCTAGCGGGGGGATCTACAATGAGCAGTTCTTC.

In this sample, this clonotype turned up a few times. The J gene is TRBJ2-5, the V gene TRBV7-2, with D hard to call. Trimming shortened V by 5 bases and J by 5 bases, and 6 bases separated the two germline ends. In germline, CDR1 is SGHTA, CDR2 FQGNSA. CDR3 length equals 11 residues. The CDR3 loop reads CASSMMETQYF. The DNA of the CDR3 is TGTGCCAGCAGCATGATGGAGACCCAGTACTTC. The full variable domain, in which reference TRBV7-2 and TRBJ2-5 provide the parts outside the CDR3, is GAGVSQSPSNKVTEKGKDVELRCDPISGHTALYWYRQSLGQGLEFLIYFQGNSAPDKSGLPSDRFSAERTGGSVSTLTIQRTQQEDSAVYLCASSMMETQYFGPGTRLLVL.

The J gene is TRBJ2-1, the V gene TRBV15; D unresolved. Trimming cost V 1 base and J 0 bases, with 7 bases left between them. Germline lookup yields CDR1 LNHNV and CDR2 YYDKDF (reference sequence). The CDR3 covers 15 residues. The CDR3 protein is CATSRVTSSYNEQFF. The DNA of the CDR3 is TGTGCCACCAGCAGAGTAACAAGCTCCTACAATGAGCAGTTCTTC.